This T cell receptor (beta chain) was recorded in a study of graft-versus-host responses after intestinal transplantation. Overall study: The study gave all recipients anti-thymocyte globulin induction, then tacrolimus and steroids for approximately 3 years.

In regard to this clone: The antigen is undetermined.

Study conclusions and caveats: Allograft graft-versus-host to host-versus-graft clonal ratios ran high in patients with graft-donor T cell macrochimerism. Recipient marrow held GvH clones, some first seen in ileum or blood.

This table comes from immunoSEQ multiplex PCR, and its TCRdb copy is limited to in-frame clones, with some not included. The sample lists about 51,000 clones, about 95% occurring once. Germline V CDR1 and CDR2: MDHEN, SYDVKM. CDR3 length: 15 residues. V was clipped by 5 bases and J by 4 bases; unmatched bases: 8. This TCR derives from a human donor who was the organ donor for an intestinal transplant. This chain uses TRBV28 with TRBJ2-1, with 7 bases identical to TRBD1. The sequencing used unstimulated CD8+ T cells sorted from spleen or lymph node cells, collected before transplant. For the CDR3, the DNA is TGTGCCAGCAGTCCACCACAGGGGTTGTACAATGAGCAGTTCTTC. Translation gives CASSPPQGLYNEQFF.